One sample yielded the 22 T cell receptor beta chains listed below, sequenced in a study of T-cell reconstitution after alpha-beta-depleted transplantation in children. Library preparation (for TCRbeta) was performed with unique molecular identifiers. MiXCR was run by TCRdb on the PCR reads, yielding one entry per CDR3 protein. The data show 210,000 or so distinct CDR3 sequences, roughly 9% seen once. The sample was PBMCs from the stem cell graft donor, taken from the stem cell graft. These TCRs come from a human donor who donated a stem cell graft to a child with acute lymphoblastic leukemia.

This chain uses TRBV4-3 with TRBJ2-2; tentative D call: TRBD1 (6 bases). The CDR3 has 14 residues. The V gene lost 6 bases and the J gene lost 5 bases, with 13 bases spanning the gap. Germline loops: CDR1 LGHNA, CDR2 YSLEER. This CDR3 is CASRGAPWTGELFF. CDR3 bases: TGCGCCAGCAGGGGGGCCCCGTGGACCGGGGAGCTGTTTTTT.

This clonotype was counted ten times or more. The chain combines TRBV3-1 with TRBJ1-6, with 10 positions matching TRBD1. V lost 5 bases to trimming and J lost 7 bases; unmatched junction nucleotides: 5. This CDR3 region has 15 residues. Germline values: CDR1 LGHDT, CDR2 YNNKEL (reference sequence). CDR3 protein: CASSVGTGENSPLHF. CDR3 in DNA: TGTGCCAGCAGCGTTGGGACAGGGGAAAATTCACCCCTCCACTTT. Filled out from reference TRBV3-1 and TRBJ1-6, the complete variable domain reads DTAVSQTPKYLVTQMGNDKSIKCEQNLGHDTMYWYKQDSKKFLKIMFSYNNKELIINETVPNRFSPKSPDKAHLNLHINSLELGDSAVYFCASSVGTGENSPLHFGNGTRLTVT.

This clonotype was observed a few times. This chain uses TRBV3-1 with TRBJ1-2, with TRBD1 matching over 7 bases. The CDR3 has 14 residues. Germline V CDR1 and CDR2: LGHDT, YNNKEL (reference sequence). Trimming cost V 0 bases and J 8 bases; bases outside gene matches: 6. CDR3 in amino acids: CASSQETGLGGYTF. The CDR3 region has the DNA TGTGCCAGCAGCCAAGAGACAGGGTTGGGCGGCTACACCTTC.

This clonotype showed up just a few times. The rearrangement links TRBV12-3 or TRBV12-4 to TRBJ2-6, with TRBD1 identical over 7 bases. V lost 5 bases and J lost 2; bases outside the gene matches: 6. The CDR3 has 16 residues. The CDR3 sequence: CASSPFTGAGANVLTF. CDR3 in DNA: TGTGCCAGCAGTCCATTCACAGGGGCTGGGGCCAACGTCCTGACTTTC.

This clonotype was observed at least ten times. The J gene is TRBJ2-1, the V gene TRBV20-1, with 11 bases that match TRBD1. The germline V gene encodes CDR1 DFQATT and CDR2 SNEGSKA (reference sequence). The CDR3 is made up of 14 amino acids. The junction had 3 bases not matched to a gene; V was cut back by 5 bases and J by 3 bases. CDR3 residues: CSAAGTGGYNEQFF. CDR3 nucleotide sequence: TGCAGTGCTGCCGGGACAGGGGGCTACAATGAGCAGTTCTTC.

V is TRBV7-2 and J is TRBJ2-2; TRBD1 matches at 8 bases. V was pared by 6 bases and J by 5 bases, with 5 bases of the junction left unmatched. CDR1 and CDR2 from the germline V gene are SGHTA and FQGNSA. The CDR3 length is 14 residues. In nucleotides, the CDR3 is TGTGCCAGCAGTCAGGGGGCGCGAACCGGGGAGCTGTTTTTT. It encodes CASSQGARTGELFF.

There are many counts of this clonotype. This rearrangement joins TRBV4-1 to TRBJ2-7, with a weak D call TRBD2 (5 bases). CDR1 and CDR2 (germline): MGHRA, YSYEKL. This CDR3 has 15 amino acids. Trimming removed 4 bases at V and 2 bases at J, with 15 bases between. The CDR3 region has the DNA TGCGCCAGCAGCCGAGTGGACTTAGACCCCTACGAGCAGTACTTC. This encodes CASSRVDLDPYEQYF.

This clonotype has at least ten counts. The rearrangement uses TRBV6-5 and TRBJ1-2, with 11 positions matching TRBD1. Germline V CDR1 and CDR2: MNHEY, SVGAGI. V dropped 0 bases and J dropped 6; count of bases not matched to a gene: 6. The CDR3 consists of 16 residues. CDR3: CASSYSAGQGANGYTF. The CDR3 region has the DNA TGTGCCAGCAGTTACTCGGCTGGACAGGGGGCGAATGGCTACACCTTC.

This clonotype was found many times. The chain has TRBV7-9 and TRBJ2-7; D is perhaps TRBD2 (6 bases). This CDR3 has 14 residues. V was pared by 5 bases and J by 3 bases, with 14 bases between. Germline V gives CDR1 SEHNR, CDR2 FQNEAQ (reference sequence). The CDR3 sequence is CASSPSETSYEQYF. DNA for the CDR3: TGTGCCAGCAGCCCCTCCGAGACTAGCTACGAGCAGTACTTC.

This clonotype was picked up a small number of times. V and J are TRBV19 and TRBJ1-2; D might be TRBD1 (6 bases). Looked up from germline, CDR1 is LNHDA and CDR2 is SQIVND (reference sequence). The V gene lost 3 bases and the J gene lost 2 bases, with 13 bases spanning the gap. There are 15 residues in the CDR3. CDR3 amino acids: CASSMWDTKNYGYTF. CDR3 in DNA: TGTGCCAGTAGTATGTGGGACACAAAAAACTATGGCTACACCTTC. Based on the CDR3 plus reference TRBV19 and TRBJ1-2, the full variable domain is DGGITQSPKYLFRKEGQNVTLSCEQNLNHDAMYWYRQDPGQGLRLIYYSQIVNDFQKGDIAEGYSVSREKKESFPLTVTSAQKNPTAFYLCASSMWDTKNYGYTFGSGTRLTVV.

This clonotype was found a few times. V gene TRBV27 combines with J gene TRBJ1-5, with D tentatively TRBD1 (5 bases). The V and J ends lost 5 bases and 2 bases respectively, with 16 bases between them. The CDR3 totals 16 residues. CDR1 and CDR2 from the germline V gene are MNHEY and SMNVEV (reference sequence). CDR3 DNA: TGTGCCAGCAGTCCCCGTGGGGCGGCCGGCAATCAGCCCCAGCATTTT. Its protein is CASSPRGAAGNQPQHF.

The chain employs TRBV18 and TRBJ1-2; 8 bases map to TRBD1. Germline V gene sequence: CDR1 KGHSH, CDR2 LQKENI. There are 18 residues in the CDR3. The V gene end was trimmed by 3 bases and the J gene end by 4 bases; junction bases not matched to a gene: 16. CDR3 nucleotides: TGTGCCAGCTCACCTATGGACAGGGCTTCCACCCTGAGCTATGGCTACACCTTC. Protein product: CASSPMDRASTLSYGYTF.

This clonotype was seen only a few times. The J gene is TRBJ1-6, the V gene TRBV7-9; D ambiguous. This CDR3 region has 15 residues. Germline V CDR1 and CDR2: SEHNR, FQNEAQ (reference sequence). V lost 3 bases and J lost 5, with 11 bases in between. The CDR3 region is CASSFDLADNSPLHF. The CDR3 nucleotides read TGTGCCAGCAGCTTTGACTTAGCTGATAATTCACCCCTCCACTTT.

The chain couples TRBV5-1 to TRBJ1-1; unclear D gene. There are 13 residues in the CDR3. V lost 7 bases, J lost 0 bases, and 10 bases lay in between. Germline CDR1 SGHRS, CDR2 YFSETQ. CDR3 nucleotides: TGCGCCAGCGGCCCCGGGGTGAACACTGAAGCTTTCTTT. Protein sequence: CASGPGVNTEAFF.

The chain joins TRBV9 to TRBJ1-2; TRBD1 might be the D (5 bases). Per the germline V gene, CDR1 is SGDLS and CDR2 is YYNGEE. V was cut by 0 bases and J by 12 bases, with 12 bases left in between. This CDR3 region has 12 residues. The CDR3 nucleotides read TGTGCCAGCAGCGTAGTAGGGGTCCTGGACACCTTC. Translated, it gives CASSVVGVLDTF.

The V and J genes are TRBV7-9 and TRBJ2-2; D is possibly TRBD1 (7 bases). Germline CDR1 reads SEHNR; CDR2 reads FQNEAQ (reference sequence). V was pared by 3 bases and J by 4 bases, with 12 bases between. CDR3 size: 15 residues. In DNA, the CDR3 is TGTGCCAGCAGCTTCAGGGGGGCCATCACCGGGGAGCTGTTTTTT. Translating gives CASSFRGAITGELFF.

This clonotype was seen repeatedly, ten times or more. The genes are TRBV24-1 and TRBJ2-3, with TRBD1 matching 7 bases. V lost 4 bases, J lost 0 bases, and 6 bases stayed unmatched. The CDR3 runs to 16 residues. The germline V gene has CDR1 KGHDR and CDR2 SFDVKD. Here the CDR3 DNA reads TGTGCCACCAGTGAAACCGGGACAGAAAGCACAGATACGCAGTATTTT. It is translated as CATSETGTESTDTQYF.

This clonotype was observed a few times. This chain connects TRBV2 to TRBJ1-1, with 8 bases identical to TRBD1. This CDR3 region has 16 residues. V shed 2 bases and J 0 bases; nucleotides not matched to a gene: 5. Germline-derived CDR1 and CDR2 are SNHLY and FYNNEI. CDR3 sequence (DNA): TGTGCCAGCAGTGAACGGGCAGGGGGCTTGAACACTGAAGCTTTCTTT. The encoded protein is CASSERAGGLNTEAFF.

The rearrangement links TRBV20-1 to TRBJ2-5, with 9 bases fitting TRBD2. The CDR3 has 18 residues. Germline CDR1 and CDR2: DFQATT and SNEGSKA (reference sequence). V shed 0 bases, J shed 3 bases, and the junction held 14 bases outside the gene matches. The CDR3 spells CSARDLGAGLAGKETQYF. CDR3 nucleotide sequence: TGCAGTGCTAGAGATCTCGGAGCAGGGCTAGCGGGGAAAGAGACCCAGTACTTC.

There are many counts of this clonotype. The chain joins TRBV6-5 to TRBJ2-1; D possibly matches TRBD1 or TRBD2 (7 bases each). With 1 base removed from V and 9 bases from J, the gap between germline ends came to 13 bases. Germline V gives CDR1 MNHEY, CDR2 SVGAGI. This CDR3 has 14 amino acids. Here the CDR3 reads CASSYFRGGVEQFF. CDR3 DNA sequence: TGTGCCAGCAGTTACTTCAGGGGGGGGGTTGAGCAGTTCTTC.

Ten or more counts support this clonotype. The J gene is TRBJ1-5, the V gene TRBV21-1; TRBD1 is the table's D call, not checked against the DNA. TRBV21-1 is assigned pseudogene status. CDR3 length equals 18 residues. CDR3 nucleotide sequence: TGTGCCAGCAGCAAGTACTCGGGACAGGGAGTTCTGGATCAGCCCCAGCATTTT. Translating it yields CASSKYSGQGVLDQPQHF.

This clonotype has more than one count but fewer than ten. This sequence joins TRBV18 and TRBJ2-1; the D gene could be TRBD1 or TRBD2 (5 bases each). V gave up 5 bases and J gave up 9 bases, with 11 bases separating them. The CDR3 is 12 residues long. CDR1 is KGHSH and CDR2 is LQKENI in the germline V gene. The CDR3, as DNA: TGTGCCAGCTCAGGTAGCGACAGTGAGCAGTTCTTC. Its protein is CASSGSDSEQFF.